A selection of T cell receptor beta chains follows, all from one sample in a study of cytomegalovirus exposure and HLA in healthy donors. Method: immunoSEQ multiplex PCR; TCRdb's copy keeps in-frame clones and lacks some. The table has roughly 200,000 clones, roughly four fifths seen once; the top ten hold under 3.5%. What was sequenced was PBMCs. These receptors all stem from a woman younger than 35 in good health and CMV-seropositive. Both conserved end residues are part of each CDR3. The D gene is left open where the match is weak. Clone size is shown for a subset of rows, as once, few, many or a class of expanded clone.

d_call	v_call	clone_size	j_call	cdr3_nt	cdr3_aa
TRBD1	TRBV27	few	TRBJ2-7	TGTGCCCCCAACACCGCCGGGACAGACTCCTACGAGCAGTACTTC	CAPNTAGTDSYEQYF
NA	TRBV6-1	few	TRBJ2-3	TGTGCCAGCAGTGAATTGGCGGCAGCCACCACAGATACGCAGTATTTT	CASSELAAATTDTQYF
TRBD2	TRBV29-1	NA	TRBJ2-2	TGCAGCGTTTCAGGGAGGGCGAACACCGGGGAGCTGTTTTTT	CSVSGRANTGELFF
TRBD1	TRBV19	NA	TRBJ1-1	TGTGCCAGTAGTAAGGACAGGGGAACTGAAGCTTTCTTT	CASSKDRGTEAFF
NA	TRBV19	NA	TRBJ1-1	TGTGCCAGTAGTATCTCAGAGAACACTGAAGCTTTCTTT	CASSISENTEAFF
NA	TRBV6-1	NA	TRBJ1-5	TGTGCCACCCAGGGGACACCACGCGATCAGCCCCAGCATTTT	CATQGTPRDQPQHF
NA	TRBV9	NA	TRBJ2-3	TGTGCCAGCAGCGTAGGGCAGGTTACCACAGATACGCAGTATTTT	CASSVGQVTTDTQYF
TRBD1	TRBV11-3	NA	TRBJ2-3	TGTGCCAGCAGCCTACGGGACAGGGAAATAGATACGCAGTATTTT	CASSLRDREIDTQYF
NA	TRBV4-1	NA	TRBJ2-1	TGCGCCAGCAGCCTCGAAAGAGGCGGTGAGCAGTTCTTC	CASSLERGGEQFF
NA	TRBV5-6	NA	TRBJ1-1	TGTGCCAGCAACTCTCTAGGGGCGCGCTCTGAAGCTTTCTTT	CASNSLGARSEAFF
NA	TRBV9	NA	TRBJ1-2	TGTGCCAGCAGCGTAGATCCAGGAACTGACTATGGCTACACCTTC	CASSVDPGTDYGYTF
NA	TRBV7-9	few	TRBJ1-2	TGTGCCAGCAGGGACGGGCGGGGGCAAAGGGATGGCTACACCTTC	CASRDGRGQRDGYTF
NA	TRBV5-4	NA	TRBJ1-3	TGTGCCAGCAGCTTCCGGTCACCTGGAAACACCATATATTTT	CASSFRSPGNTIYF
NA	TRBV4-1	NA	TRBJ1-1	TGCGCCAGCAGCAACCCGACCAGGCAGGGCACTGAAGCTTTCTTT	CASSNPTRQGTEAFF
TRBD1	TRBV4-1	NA	TRBJ1-2	TGCGCCAGCAGCCATCCTGGACAGGGATTGACTAACTATGGCTACACCTTC	CASSHPGQGLTNYGYTF
TRBD1	TRBV2	NA	TRBJ1-2	TGTGCCAGAAGACAGGGCGGCGGCTACACCTTC	CARRQGGGYTF
NA	TRBV19	NA	TRBJ1-4	TGTGCCAGACCCCAGGGCAAGGAAAAACTGTTTTTT	CARPQGKEKLFF
NA	TRBV6-1	NA	TRBJ1-1	TGTGCCAGCAAGAGTCAGAACACTGAAGCTTTCTTT	CASKSQNTEAFF
NA	TRBV6-4	few	TRBJ2-2	TGTGCCAGCAGTGCGTCAGACTCGAACACCGGGGAGCTGTTTTTT	CASSASDSNTGELFF
TRBD1	TRBV9	NA	TRBJ1-1	TGTGCCAGCAGCGAGGGGGACAGAGGGGCTGAAGCTTTCTTT	CASSEGDRGAEAFF
NA	TRBV6-6	NA	TRBJ2-3	TGTGCCAGTAAACGGGACACCCGAGGAGGCACAGATACGCAGTATTTT	CASKRDTRGGTDTQYF
TRBD1	TRBV2	NA	TRBJ1-2	TGTGCCAGCCCCGGGACAGTGACTAACTATGGCTACACCTTC	CASPGTVTNYGYTF
NA	TRBV6-1	NA	TRBJ1-5	TGTGCCAGCAGTGAGGCGGGGGCCCCCCACCAGCCCCAGCATTTT	CASSEAGAPHQPQHF
NA	TRBV2	NA	TRBJ1-1	TGTGCCAGCAAGGAGGTGAACACTGAAGCTTTCTTT	CASKEVNTEAFF
NA	TRBV27	NA	TRBJ2-7	TGTGCCAGCAGTTTATATTGGGGGCGGTCCGTACTTGGCAGTGGCGAGCAGTACTTC	CASSLYWGRSVLGSGEQYF
TRBD1	TRBV29-1	NA	TRBJ1-1	TGCAGCGTCGACAGGGGAAAAGGGATGAACACTGAAGCTTTCTTT	CSVDRGKGMNTEAFF
TRBD1	TRBV2	few	TRBJ2-7	TGTGCCAGCAGAAAAGACCGAGACAGGGTCCCACCCTGTGGAGGTTCGCACTTC	CASRKDRDRVPPCGGSHF
TRBD2	TRBV7-2	NA	TRBJ2-4	TGTGCCAGCAGCTCGGGAGCTAGCGGGGGGCAAAACATTCAGTACTTC	CASSSGASGGQNIQYF
NA	TRBV27	NA	TRBJ1-2	TGTGCCAGCGGGTCGGGGGAAGGGTTCGGCTACACCTTC	CASGSGEGFGYTF
TRBD1	TRBV2	NA	TRBJ1-5	TGTGCCAGCAGGACAGGGTATAGCAATCAGCCCCAGCATTTT	CASRTGYSNQPQHF
TRBD1	TRBV2	few	TRBJ2-7	TGTGCCAGCAGTTACCGGGACAGGGTCCCCAACGAGCAGTACTTC	CASSYRDRVPNEQYF
NA	TRBV19	once	TRBJ2-7	TGTGCCAGTAGTATACAGGAGGGTAGCTCCTACGAGCAGTACTTC	CASSIQEGSSYEQYF
NA	TRBV5-8	NA	TRBJ1-4	TGTGCCAGCAGCTTGGGACTCAATGAAAAACTGTTTTTT	CASSLGLNEKLFF
NA	TRBV4-3	NA	TRBJ1-3	TGCGCCAGCAGCCAAGATCCAGGGTCACCGGGAAACACCATATATTTT	CASSQDPGSPGNTIYF
TRBD1	TRBV7-9	NA	TRBJ2-7	TGTGCCAGCAGCTCCGGGACAGGGGTCCACGAGCAGTACTTC	CASSSGTGVHEQYF
NA	TRBV12-5	NA	TRBJ1-2	TGTGCTAGTGTCCTCTCCCGGGGGTCCTATGGCTACACCTTC	CASVLSRGSYGYTF
NA	TRBV28	NA	TRBJ1-5	TGTGCCAGCAAAGAAACTTCTAGCAATCAGCCCCAGCATTTT	CASKETSSNQPQHF
NA	TRBV2	NA	TRBJ2-3	TGTGCCAGCAGTGATATGGATACGCAGTATTTT	CASSDMDTQYF
TRBD1	TRBV29-1	NA	TRBJ2-7	TGCAGCGTGCGGACAGGCCTTTGGGGCGAGCAGTACTTC	CSVRTGLWGEQYF
NA	TRBV20-1	NA	TRBJ1-2	TGCAGTGCTAGCCCCAGCGATGGCTACACCTTC	CSASPSDGYTF
NA	TRBV4-1	NA	TRBJ1-2	TGCGCCAGCAGCCAAGATTTAGCGAGAGGCTACACCTTC	CASSQDLARGYTF
TRBD1	TRBV4-1	NA	TRBJ1-2	TGCGCCAGCAGCCAAGTGGAGGGGGCGGATGACTACACCTTC	CASSQVEGADDYTF
NA	TRBV9	NA	TRBJ1-4	TGTGCCAGCAGCGACACAGGTGATGAAAAACTGTTTTTT	CASSDTGDEKLFF
NA	TRBV4-3	NA	TRBJ2-3	TGCGCCAGCAGACTCACAGGAACAGATACGCAGTATTTT	CASRLTGTDTQYF
NA	TRBV6-5	NA	TRBJ1-2	TGTGCCAGCAAAGGAGTTTATGGCTACACCTTC	CASKGVYGYTF
TRBD1	TRBV5-4	NA	TRBJ1-1	TGTGCCAGCAGCTCAACCGGGACAGGGTTAAGGGACACTGAAGCTTTCTTT	CASSSTGTGLRDTEAFF
NA	TRBV5-1	NA	TRBJ1-1	TGCGCCAGCAGCATAGAGGTTGGAACTGAAGCTTTCTTT	CASSIEVGTEAFF
NA	TRBV14	NA	TRBJ2-2	TGTGCCAGCAGCCAATCGGGGGATAACACCGGGGAGCTGTTTTTT	CASSQSGDNTGELFF
NA	TRBV15	NA	TRBJ2-2	TGTGCCACCAGCACCATCACGGTTGCCACCGGGGAGCTGTTTTTT	CATSTITVATGELFF
NA	TRBV5-1	NA	TRBJ2-1	TGCGCCAGCGCCCTGGAGTCCTACAATGAGCAGTTCTTC	CASALESYNEQFF
NA	TRBV9	NA	TRBJ2-7	TGTGCCAGCAGCCGTGATACGGTGGACGAGCAGTACTTC	CASSRDTVDEQYF
TRBD1	TRBV5-1	NA	TRBJ2-3	TGCGCCAGCAGCGGGGACAGGGGAACAGATACGCAGTATTTT	CASSGDRGTDTQYF
TRBD2	TRBV9	NA	TRBJ2-1	TGTGCCAGCAGCGTAGTACTAGCGGGGAGCAATGAGCAGTTCTTC	CASSVVLAGSNEQFF